This T cell receptor (beta chain) came from a study of blood T cell repertoires in COVID-19. Overall study context: Some COVID-19 samples were acute and others convalescent; all came from the United States, Italy and Spain. From T cells, B-cell-depleted T cells, or PBMCs came the material, which was cDNA or gDNA.

Germline V gene data show CDR1 as SGHTA and CDR2 as FQGNSA. The V end lost 4 bases, the J end lost 2 bases, and 13 bases lay between the germline ends. The CDR3 is 15 amino acids. Study processing details: From reference gene primer amplification, estimates of nucleated cell counts were derived. The table came from immunoSEQ multiplex PCR; TCRdb's copy has only in-frame clones and leaves some out. D and trimming were read from the DNA, whereas the V and J calls and clone size are those reported in that table. The profile covers over 150,000 clones, with over 60% appearing a single time and around 1.5% taken by the ten largest.

The clonotype comes from a man older than 75 with acute or convalescent COVID-19. The sequenced material came from peripheral blood. The V call is TRBV7-2, the J call TRBJ2-3, with D hard to call. This CDR3 reads CASSYDFITTDTQYF. The CDR3 region has the DNA TGTGCCAGCAGCTACGACTTTATTACCACAGATACGCAGTATTTT.